These 15 T cell receptor beta chains came from one sample sequenced in a study of PD-1 blockade in classical Hodgkin lymphoma. Time point meaning: cycle 4 day 1 (C4D1), after five to seven weeks of nivolumab. Autologous stem cell transplantation was followed by relapse in every patient, and brentuximab vedotin exposure varied. Profiled with immunoSEQ multiplex PCR; TCRdb holds only in-frame clones, not every one. The sample shows about 85,000 clones, around nine tenths of them seen only once. Sequencing was performed on peripheral blood mononuclear cells (PBMCs), taken before the fourth cycle of nivolumab. The receptors shown here come from a human donor with classical Hodgkin lymphoma.

The genes are TRBV27 and TRBJ1-3; 9 nucleotides agree with TRBD1. The germline CDR1 and CDR2 sequences are MNHEY and SMNVEV (reference sequence). The CDR3 runs to 15 residues. V was pared by 4 bases and J by 2 bases, with 3 bases of the junction left unmatched. The CDR3 sequence is CASSWGQGPGNTIYF. DNA of the CDR3: TGTGCCAGCAGTTGGGGACAGGGCCCTGGAAACACCATATATTTT.

The rearrangement links TRBV6-5 to TRBJ2-7, with D perhaps matching TRBD2 (6 bases). CDR3 length equals 13 residues. In germline, CDR1 is MNHEY, CDR2 SVGAGI. V was shortened by 0 bases and J by 7 bases, with 10 bases between the two germline ends. Here the CDR3 DNA reads TGTGCCAGCAGTTACTCGACTAGGAGGGAGCAGTACTTC. Encoded protein: CASSYSTRREQYF.

This clone was counted a single time. The V call is TRBV29-1, the J call TRBJ1-1; unclear D gene. The CDR3 covers 11 residues. Trimming cost V 7 bases and J 1 base, with 7 bases left between them. Germline CDR1 SQVTM, CDR2 ANQGSEA. In DNA form, the CDR3 reads TGCAGCGCGAGGAGGAACACTGAAGCTTTCTTT. It yields the protein CSARRNTEAFF.

The chain carries TRBV20-1 and TRBJ2-1; unclear D gene. V lost 0 bases and J lost 9, with 6 bases in between. CDR1 and CDR2 from the germline V gene are DFQATT and SNEGSKA (reference sequence). CDR3 length equals 11 residues. The CDR3 reads CSARDWTEQFF. In DNA form, the CDR3 reads TGCAGTGCTAGAGATTGGACTGAGCAGTTCTTC.

This chain links TRBV6-1 with TRBJ2-1, with unresolved D. CDR1 is MNHNS, CDR2 SASEGT, per germline. CDR3 size: 13 residues. V was shortened by 1 base and J by 5 bases, with 6 bases between the two germline ends. CDR3 in amino acids: CASSEVLDNEQFF. CDR3 coding DNA: TGTGCCAGCAGTGAAGTCCTGGACAATGAGCAGTTCTTC.

The chain has TRBV7-2 and TRBJ2-7, with D tentatively TRBD2 (6 bases). Germline V gene sequence: CDR1 SGHTA, CDR2 FQGNSA. The CDR3 spans 13 residues. Between the trimmed V and J ends, which lost 1 base and 9 bases, there was a span of 13 bases. The CDR3 loop is CASSLEGPGGQYF. In nucleotides, the CDR3 is TGTGCCAGCAGCTTAGAAGGGCCCGGGGGGCAGTACTTC.

The V call is TRBV7-9, the J call TRBJ2-5; possibly TRBD1 for D (6 bases). Trimming shortened V by 3 bases and J by 5 bases, and 7 bases separated the two germline ends. Germline CDR1 reads SEHNR; CDR2 reads FQNEAQ (reference sequence). The CDR3 contains 12 residues. CDR3 nucleotide sequence: TGTGCCAGCAGCTTCACAGGGGAGACCCAGTACTTC. Translation: CASSFTGETQYF.

The chain couples TRBV11-3 to TRBJ1-1; D is perhaps TRBD1 (6 bases). The CDR3 spans 12 residues. V was shortened by 8 bases and J by 6 bases, with 13 bases between the two germline ends. The V gene's germline CDR1 is SGHNT and CDR2 YENEEA. CDR3: CASGSGGAEAFF. CDR3 DNA sequence: TGTGCCAGCGGATCTGGGGGCGCTGAAGCTTTCTTT.

The CDR3 DNA reads as TGTGCCAGCAGCCAACAGGGACTCCCAACCGATACGCAGTATTTT. Its translation is CASSQQGLPTDTQYF. The V and J genes are TRBV7-9 and TRBJ2-3; D could derive from TRBD1 or TRBD2 (6 bases each). The CDR3 covers 15 residues. V was shortened by 5 bases and J by 6 bases, with 18 bases between the two germline ends. Per germline, CDR1 SEHNR and CDR2 FQNEAQ (reference sequence).

This chain links TRBV5-4 with TRBJ2-3; D might be TRBD1 (5 bases). There are 14 residues in the CDR3. Germline loops: CDR1 SGHNT, CDR2 YYREEE (reference sequence). V was trimmed by 9 bases and J by 0 bases, leaving 14 bases between them. The CDR3 nucleotides read TGTGCCACGAGGCCAGGGCCAAGCACAGATACGCAGTATTTT. Encoded protein: CATRPGPSTDTQYF.

The V and J genes are TRBV18 and TRBJ2-1; perhaps TRBD2 as D (5 bases). The CDR3 length is 18 residues. V gave up 0 bases and J gave up 0 bases, with 15 bases separating them. Germline CDR1 reads KGHSH; CDR2 reads LQKENI. The CDR3 DNA follows: TGTGCCAGCTCACCACCGAAGGGCGCGGGCCTCTCCTACAATGAGCAGTTCTTC. It specifies CASSPPKGAGLSYNEQFF.

The V and J genes are TRBV21-1 and TRBJ1-3; TRBD1 was called by the table and not checked on the DNA. TRBV21-1 is an annotated pseudogene. The CDR3 is 16 amino acids. CDR3: CASNLQGRASGNTIYF. Written as DNA, the CDR3 is TGTGCCAGCAACCTACAGGGCAGGGCTAGTGGAAACACCATATATTTT.

This clone has a handful of counts. The V gene is TRBV5-1, the J gene TRBJ1-1; 10 bases line up with TRBD1. After removal of 4 bases from V and 10 bases from J, the junction contained 10 bases not matched to a gene. The germline V gene has CDR1 SGHRS and CDR2 YFSETQ. CDR3 length: 14 residues. The CDR3 sequence is CASSLGQGVEGAFF. The CDR3 bases are TGCGCCAGCAGCCTAGGACAGGGGGTTGAAGGAGCTTTCTTT.

The V and J genes are TRBV5-4 and TRBJ1-1, with D perhaps matching TRBD1 (5 bases). The CDR3 runs 13 residues. Germline CDR1 SGHNT, CDR2 YYREEE (reference sequence). Trimming removed 2 bases from V and 0 bases from J, with 5 bases in between. The CDR3 region is CASSLGVNTEAFF. The CDR3, as DNA: TGTGCCAGCAGCTTAGGGGTGAACACTGAAGCTTTCTTT. The full variable domain, with the rest looked up from reference TRBV5-4 and TRBJ1-1, is ETGVTQSPTHLIKTRGQQVTLRCSSQSGHNTVSWYQQALGQGPQFIFQYYREEENGRGNFPPRFSGLQFPNYSSELNVNALELDDSALYLCASSLGVNTEAFFGQGTRLTVV.

The CDR3 reads CASSLGVNEQFF. The CDR3 DNA reads as TGTGCCAGCAGCTTGGGGGTGAATGAGCAGTTCTTC. The chain joins TRBV5-6 to TRBJ2-1; D unresolved. Germline CDR1 reads SGHDT; CDR2 reads YYEEEE. CDR3 size: 12 residues. Trimming stripped 0 bases from V and 7 bases from J, with 5 bases between.